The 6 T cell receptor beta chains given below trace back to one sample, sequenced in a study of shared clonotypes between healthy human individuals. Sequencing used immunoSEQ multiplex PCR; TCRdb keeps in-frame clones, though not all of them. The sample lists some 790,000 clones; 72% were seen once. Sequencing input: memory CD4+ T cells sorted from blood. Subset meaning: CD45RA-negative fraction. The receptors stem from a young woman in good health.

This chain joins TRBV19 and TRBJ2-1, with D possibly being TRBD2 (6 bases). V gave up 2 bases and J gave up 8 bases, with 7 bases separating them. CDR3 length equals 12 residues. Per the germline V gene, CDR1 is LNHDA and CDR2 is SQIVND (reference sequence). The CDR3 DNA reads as TGTGCCAGTAGTATAATAGCGGATGAGCAGTTCTTC. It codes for CASSIIADEQFF.

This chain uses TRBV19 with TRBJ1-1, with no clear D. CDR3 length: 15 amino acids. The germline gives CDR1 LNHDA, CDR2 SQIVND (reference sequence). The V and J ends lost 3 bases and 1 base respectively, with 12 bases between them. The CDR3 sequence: CASSISLISNTEAFF. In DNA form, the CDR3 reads TGTGCCAGTAGTATTAGCCTTATATCGAACACTGAAGCTTTCTTT.

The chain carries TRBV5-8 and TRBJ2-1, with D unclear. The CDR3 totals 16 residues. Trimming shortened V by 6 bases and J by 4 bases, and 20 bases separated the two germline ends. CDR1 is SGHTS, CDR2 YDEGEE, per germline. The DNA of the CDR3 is TGTGCCAGCACCAAGTCCCCTCGACGAGTTTACAATGAGCAGTTCTTC. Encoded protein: CASTKSPRRVYNEQFF.

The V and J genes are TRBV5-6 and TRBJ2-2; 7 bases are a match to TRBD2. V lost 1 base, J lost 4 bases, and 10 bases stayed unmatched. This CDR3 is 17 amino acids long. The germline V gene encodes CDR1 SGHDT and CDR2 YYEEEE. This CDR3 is CASSLRVLAEPTGELFF. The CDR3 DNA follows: TGTGCCAGCAGCTTGCGAGTGCTAGCGGAGCCCACCGGGGAGCTGTTTTTT. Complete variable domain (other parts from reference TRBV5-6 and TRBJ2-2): DAGVTQSPTHLIKTRGQQVTLRCSPKSGHDTVSWYQQALGQGPQFIFQYYEEEERQRGNFPDRFSGHQFPNYSSELNVNALLLGDSALYLCASSLRVLAEPTGELFFGEGSRLTVL.

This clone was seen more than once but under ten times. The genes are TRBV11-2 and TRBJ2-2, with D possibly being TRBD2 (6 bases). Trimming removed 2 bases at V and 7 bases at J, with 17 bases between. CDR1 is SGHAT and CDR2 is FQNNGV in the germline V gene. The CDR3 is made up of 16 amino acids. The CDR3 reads CASSLSEGFRGGELFF. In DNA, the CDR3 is TGTGCCAGCAGCTTATCGGAGGGCTTCAGAGGCGGGGAGCTGTTTTTT.

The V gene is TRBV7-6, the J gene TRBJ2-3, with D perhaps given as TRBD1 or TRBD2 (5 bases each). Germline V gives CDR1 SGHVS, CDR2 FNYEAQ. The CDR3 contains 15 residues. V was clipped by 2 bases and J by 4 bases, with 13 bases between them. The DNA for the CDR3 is TGTGCCAGCAGCTTACAGGGAGATGGGTCAGATACGCAGTATTTT. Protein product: CASSLQGDGSDTQYF.